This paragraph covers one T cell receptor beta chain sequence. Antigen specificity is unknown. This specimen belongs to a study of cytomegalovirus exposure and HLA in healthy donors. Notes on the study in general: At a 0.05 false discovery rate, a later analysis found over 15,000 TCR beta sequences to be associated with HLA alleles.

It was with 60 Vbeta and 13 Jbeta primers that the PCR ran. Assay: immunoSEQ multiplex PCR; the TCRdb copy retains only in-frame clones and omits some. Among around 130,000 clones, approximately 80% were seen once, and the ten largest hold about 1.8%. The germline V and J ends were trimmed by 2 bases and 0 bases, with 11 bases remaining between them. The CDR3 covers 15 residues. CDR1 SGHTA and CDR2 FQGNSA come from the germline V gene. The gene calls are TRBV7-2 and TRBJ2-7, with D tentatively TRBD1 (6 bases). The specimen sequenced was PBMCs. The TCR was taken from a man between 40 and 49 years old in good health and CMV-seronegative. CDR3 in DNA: TGTGCCAGCAGCTTATTCCAGGGGAGCTCCTACGAGCAGTACTTC. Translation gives CASSLFQGSSYEQYF.